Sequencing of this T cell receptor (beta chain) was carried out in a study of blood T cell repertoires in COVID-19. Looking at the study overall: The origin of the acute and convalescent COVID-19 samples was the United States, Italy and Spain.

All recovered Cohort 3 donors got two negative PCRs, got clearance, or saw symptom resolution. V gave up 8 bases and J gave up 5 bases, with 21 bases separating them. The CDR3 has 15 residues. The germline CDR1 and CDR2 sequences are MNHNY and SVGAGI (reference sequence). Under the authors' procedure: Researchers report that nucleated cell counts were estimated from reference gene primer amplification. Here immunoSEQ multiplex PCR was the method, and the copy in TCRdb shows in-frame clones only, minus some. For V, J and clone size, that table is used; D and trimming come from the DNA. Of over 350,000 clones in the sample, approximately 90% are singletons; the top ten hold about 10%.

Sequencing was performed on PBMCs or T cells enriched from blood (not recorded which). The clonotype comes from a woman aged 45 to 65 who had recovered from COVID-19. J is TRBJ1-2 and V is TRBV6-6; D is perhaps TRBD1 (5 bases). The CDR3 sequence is CASRAGNTGGYGYTF. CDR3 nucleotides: TGTGCCAGCCGGGCCGGGAATACGGGGGGATATGGCTACACCTTC.